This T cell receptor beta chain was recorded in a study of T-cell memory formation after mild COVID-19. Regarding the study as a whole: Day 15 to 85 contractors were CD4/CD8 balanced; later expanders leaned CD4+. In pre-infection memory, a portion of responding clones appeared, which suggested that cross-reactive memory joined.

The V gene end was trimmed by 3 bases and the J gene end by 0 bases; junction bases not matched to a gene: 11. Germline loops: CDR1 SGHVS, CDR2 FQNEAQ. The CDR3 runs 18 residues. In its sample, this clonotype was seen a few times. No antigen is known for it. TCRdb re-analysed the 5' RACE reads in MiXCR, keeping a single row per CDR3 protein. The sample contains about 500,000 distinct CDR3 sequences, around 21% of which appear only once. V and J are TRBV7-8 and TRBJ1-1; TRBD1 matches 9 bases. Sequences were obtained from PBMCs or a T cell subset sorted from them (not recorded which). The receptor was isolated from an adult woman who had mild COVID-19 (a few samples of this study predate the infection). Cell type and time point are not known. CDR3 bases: TGTGCCAGCAGCTTGCACAGGGGGCTTTCGGACATGAACACTGAAGCTTTCTTT. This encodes CASSLHRGLSDMNTEAFF.